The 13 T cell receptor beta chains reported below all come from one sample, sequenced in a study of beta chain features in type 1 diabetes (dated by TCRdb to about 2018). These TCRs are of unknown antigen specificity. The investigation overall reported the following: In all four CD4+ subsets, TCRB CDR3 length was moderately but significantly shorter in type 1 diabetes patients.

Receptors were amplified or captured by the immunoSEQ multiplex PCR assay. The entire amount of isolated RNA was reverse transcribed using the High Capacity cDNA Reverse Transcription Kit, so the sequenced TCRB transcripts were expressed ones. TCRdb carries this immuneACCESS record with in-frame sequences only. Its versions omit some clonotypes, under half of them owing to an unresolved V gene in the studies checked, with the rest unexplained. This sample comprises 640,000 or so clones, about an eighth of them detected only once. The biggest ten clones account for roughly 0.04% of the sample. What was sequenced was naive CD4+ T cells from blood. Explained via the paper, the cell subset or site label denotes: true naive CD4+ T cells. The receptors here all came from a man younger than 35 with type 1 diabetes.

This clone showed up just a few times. CDR3 residues: CSSDSGNTEAFF. CDR3 in DNA: TGCAGCTCCGACTCAGGGAACACTGAAGCTTTCTTT. The rearrangement links TRBV29-1 to TRBJ1-1; no firm D call. Deletions cut 8 bases from V and 1 base from J, with 11 bases between. Germline V CDR1 and CDR2: SQVTM, ANQGSEA. This CDR3 spans 12 amino acids.

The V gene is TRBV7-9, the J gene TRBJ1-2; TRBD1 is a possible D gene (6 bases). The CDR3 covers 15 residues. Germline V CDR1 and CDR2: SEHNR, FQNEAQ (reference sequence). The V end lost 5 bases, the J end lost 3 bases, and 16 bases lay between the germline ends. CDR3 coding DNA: TGTGCCAGCAGCACTGGGACATCCTTAGACTATGGCTACACCTTC. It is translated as CASSTGTSLDYGYTF. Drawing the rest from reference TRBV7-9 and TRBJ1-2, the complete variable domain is DTGVSQNPRHKITKRGQNVTFRCDPISEHNRLYWYRQTLGQGPEFLTYFQNEAQLEKSRLLSDRFSAERPKGSFSTLEIQRTEQGDSAMYLCASSTGTSLDYGYTFGSGTRLTVV.

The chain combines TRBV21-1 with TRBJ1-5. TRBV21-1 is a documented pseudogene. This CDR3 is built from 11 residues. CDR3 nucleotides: TGTGCCAGCAGTTATCGTCAGCCCCAGCATTTT. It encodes CASSYRQPQHF.

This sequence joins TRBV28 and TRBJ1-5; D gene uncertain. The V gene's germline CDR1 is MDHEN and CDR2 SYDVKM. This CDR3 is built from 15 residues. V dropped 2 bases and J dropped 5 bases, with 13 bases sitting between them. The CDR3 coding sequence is TGTGCCAGCAGTTTAGGCCTCCGGTCGGATCAGCCCCAGCATTTT. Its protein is CASSLGLRSDQPQHF.

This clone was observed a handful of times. The CDR3 region has the DNA TGTGCCTGGAGGCGGGGGACCTCGGAGCAGTTCTTC. This sequence encodes CAWRRGTSEQFF. The genes are TRBV30 and TRBJ2-1; 7 bases line up with TRBD2. This CDR3 is 12 amino acids long. The germline CDR1 and CDR2 sequences are GTSNPN and SVGIG (reference sequence). The V and J ends lost 3 bases and 10 bases, in that order; junction bases with no gene match: 6.

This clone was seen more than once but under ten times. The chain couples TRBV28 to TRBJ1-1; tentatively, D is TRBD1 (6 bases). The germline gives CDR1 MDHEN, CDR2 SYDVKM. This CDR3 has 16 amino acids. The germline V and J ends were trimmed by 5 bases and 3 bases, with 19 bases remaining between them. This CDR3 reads CASSERTWTVDTEAFF. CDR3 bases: TGTGCCAGCAGTGAGCGGACTTGGACAGTCGACACTGAAGCTTTCTTT.

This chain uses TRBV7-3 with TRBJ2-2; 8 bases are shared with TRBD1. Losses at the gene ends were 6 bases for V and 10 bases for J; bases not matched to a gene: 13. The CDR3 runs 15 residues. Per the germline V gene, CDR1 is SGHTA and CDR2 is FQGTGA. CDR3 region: CASSSNTGQGEELFF. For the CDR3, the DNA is TGTGCCAGCAGTTCTAATACAGGACAGGGAGAGGAGCTGTTTTTT.

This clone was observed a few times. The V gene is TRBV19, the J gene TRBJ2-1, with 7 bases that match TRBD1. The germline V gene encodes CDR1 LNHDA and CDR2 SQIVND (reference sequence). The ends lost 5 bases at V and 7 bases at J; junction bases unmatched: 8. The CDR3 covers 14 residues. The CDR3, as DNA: TGTGCCAGTAGTTCCCCGAGGGGGCCAAATGAGCAGTTCTTC. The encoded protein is CASSSPRGPNEQFF.

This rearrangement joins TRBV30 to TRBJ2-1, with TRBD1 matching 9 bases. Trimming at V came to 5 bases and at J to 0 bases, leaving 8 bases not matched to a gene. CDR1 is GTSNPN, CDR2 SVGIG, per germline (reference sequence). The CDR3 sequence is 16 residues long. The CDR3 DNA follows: TGTGCCTGGGCCCCCCCGACAGGGGGCTCCTACAATGAGCAGTTCTTC. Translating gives CAWAPPTGGSYNEQFF.

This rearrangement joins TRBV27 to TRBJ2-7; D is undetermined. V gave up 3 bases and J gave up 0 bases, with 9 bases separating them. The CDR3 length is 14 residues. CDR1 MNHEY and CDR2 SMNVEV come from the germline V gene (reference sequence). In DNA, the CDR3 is TGTGCCAGCAGTTTCACTCGTGCCTCCTACGAGCAGTACTTC. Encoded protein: CASSFTRASYEQYF.

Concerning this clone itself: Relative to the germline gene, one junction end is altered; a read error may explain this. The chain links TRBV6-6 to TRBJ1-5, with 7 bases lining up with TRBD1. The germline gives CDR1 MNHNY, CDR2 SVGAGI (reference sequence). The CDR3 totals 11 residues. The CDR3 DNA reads TGTGCCAGCAGTCCACGACAGGGTATGAATTTT. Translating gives CASSPRQGMNF.

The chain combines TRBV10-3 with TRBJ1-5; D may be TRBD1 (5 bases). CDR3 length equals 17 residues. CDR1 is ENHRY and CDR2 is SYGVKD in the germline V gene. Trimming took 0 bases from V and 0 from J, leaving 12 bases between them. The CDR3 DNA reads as TGTGCCATCAGTGAGTCGCGAACAGGCTATAGCAATCAGCCCCAGCATTTT. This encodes CAISESRTGYSNQPQHF.

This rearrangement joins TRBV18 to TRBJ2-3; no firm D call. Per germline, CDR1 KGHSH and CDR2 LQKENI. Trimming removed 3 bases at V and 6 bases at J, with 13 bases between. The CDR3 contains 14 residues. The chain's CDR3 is CASSPNPRTDTQYF. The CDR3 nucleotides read TGTGCCAGCTCACCTAACCCGCGTACGGATACGCAGTATTTT. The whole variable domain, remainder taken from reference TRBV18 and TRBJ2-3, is NAGVMQNPRHLVRRRGQEARLRCSPMKGHSHVYWYRQLPEEGLKFMVYLQKENIIDESGMPKERFSAEFPKEGPSILRIQQVVRGDSAAYFCASSPNPRTDTQYFGPGTRLTVL.